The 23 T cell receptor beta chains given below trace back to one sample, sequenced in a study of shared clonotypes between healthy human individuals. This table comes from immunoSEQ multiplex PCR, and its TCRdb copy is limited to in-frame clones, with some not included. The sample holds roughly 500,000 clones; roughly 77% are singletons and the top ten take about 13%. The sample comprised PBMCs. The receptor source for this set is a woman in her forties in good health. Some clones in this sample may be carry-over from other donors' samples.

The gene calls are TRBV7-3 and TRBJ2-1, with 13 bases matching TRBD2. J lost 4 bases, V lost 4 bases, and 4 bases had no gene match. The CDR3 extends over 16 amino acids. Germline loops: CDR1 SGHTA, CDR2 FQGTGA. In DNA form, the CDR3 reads TGTGCCAGCAGCTCTAGACTAGCGGGGGGATACAATGAGCAGTTCTTC. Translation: CASSSRLAGGYNEQFF.

Here the CDR3 DNA reads TGTGCCAGCAGCTTAGCCTCCGGGTCGACTTACGAGCAGTACTTC. Translation gives CASSLASGSTYEQYF. The chain combines TRBV11-3 with TRBJ2-7; D unclear. Trimming shortened V by 1 base and J by 4 bases, and 14 bases separated the two germline ends. CDR3 size: 15 residues. Per germline, CDR1 SGHNT and CDR2 YENEEA.

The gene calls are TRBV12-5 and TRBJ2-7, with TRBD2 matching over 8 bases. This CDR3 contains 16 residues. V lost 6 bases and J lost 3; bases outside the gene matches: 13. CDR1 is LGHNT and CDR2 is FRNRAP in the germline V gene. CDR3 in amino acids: CASGWSLAGGHYEQYF. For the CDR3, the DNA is TGTGCTAGTGGGTGGTCCCTAGCGGGCGGTCACTACGAGCAGTACTTC.

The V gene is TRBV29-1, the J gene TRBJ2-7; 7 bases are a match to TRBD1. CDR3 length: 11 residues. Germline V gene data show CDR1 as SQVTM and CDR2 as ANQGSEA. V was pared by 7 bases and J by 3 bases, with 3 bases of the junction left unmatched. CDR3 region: CSGRQGYEQYF. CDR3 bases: TGCAGCGGGAGACAGGGCTACGAGCAGTACTTC.

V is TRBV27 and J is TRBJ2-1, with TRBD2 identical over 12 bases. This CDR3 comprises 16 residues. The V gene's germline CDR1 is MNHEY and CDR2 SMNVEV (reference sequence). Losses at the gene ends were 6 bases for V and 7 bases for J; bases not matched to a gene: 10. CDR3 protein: CASRTTSGRFRNEQFF. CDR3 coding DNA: TGTGCCAGCAGGACGACTAGCGGGAGATTTAGGAATGAGCAGTTCTTC.

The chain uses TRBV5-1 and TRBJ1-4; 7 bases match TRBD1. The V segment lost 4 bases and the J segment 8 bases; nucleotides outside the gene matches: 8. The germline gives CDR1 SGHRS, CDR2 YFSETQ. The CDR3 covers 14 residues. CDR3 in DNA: TGCGCCAGCAGCCCTCAGGGGGGTACCGAAAAACTGTTTTTT. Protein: CASSPQGGTEKLFF.

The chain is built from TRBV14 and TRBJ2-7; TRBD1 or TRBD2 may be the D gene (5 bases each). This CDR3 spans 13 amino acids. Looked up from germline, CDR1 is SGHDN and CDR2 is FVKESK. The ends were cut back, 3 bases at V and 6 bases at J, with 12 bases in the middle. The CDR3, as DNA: TGTGCCAGCAGCCACGGGGCGTTCGGCGAGCAGTACTTC. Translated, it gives CASSHGAFGEQYF.

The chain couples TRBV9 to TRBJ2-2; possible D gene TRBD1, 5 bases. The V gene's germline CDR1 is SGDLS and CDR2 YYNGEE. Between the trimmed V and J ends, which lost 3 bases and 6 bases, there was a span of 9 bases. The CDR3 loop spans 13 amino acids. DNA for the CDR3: TGTGCCAGCAGCGCAGGACATTCCGGGGAGCTGTTTTTT. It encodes CASSAGHSGELFF.

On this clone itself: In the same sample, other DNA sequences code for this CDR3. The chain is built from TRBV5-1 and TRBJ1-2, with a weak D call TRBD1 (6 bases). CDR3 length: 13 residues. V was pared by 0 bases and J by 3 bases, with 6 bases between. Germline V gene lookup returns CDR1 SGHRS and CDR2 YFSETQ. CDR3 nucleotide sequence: TGCGCCAGCAGCTTGGACAGGGACTATGGCTACACCTTC. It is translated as CASSLDRDYGYTF.

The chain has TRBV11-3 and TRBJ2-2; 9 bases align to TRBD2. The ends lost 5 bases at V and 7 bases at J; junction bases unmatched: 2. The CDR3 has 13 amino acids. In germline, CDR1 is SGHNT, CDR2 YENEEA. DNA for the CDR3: TGTGCCAGCAGCCTGACTAGCGGCGGGGAGCTGTTTTTT. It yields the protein CASSLTSGGELFF.

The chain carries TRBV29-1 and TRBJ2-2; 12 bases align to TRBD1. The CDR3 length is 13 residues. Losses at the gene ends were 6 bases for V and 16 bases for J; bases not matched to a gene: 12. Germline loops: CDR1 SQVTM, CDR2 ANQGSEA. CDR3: CSVAGQGAVDPFF. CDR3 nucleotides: TGCAGCGTGGCGGGACAGGGGGCCGTAGACCCGTTTTTT.

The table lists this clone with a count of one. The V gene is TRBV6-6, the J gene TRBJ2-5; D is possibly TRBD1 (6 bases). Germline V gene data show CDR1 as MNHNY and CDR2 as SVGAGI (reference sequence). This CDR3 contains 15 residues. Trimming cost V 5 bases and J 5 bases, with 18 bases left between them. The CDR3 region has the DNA TGTGCCAGCAGTCACCCGACAGGACGAGGGGAGACCCAGTACTTC. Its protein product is CASSHPTGRGETQYF.

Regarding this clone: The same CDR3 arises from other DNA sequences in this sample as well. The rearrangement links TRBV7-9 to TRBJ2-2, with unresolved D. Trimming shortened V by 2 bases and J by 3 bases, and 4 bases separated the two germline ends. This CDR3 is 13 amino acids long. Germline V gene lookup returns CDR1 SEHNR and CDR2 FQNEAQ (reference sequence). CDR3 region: CASSLSDTGELFF. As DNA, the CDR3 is TGTGCCAGCAGCTTATCGGACACCGGGGAGCTGTTTTTT. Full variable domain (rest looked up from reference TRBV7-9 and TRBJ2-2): DTGVSQNPRHKITKRGQNVTFRCDPISEHNRLYWYRQTLGQGPEFLTYFQNEAQLEKSRLLSDRFSAERPKGSFSTLEIQRTEQGDSAMYLCASSLSDTGELFFGEGSRLTVL.

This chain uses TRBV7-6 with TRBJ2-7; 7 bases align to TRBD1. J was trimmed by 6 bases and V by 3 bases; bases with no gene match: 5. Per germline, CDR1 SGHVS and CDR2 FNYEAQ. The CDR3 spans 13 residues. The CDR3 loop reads CASSFLQGSEQYF. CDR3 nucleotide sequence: TGTGCCAGCAGCTTCCTACAGGGGAGCGAGCAGTACTTC.

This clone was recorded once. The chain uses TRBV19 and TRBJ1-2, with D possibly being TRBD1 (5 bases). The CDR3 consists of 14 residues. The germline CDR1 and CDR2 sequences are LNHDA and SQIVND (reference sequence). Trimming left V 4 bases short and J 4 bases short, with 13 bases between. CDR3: CASSTTGGGYGYTF. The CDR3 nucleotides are TGTGCCAGTAGTACTACCGGCGGGGGCTATGGCTACACCTTC.

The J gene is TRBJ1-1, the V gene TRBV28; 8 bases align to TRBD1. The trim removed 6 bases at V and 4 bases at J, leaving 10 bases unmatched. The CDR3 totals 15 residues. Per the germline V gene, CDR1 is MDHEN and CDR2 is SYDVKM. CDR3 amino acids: CASRPDRGSFTEAFF. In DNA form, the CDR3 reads TGTGCCAGCAGACCCGACAGGGGATCTTTCACTGAAGCTTTCTTT.

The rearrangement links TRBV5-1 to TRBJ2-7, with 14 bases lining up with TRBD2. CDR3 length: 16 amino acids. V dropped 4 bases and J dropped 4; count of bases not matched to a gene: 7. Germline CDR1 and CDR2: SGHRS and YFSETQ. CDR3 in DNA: TGCGCCAGCAGCGGGGGACTAGCGGGAGCTCTTTACGAGCAGTACTTC. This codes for CASSGGLAGALYEQYF.

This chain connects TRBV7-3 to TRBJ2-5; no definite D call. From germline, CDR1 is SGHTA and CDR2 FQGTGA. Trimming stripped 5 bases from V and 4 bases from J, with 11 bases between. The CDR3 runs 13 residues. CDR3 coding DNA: TGTGCCAGCAGCAGGGCGTGGGGAGAGACCCAGTACTTC. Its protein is CASSRAWGETQYF.

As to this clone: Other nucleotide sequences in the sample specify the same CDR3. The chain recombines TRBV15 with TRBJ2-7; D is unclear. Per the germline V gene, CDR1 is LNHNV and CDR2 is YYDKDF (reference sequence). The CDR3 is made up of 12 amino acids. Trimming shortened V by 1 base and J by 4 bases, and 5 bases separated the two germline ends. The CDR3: CATSRVGYEQYF. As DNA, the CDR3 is TGTGCCACCAGCAGAGTTGGGTACGAGCAGTACTTC.

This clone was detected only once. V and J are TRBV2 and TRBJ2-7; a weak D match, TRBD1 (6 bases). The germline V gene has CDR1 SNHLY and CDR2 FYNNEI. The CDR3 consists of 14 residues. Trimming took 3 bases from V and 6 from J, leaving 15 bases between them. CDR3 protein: CASSEGAALLEQYF. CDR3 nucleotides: TGTGCCAGCAGTGAGGGGGCTGCGCTCCTCGAGCAGTACTTC.

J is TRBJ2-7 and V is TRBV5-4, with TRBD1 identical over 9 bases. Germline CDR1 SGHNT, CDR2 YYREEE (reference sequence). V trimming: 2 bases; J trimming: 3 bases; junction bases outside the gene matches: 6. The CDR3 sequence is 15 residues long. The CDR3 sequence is CASSLPGTGIYEQYF. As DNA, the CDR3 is TGTGCCAGCAGCTTACCCGGGACAGGGATCTACGAGCAGTACTTC.

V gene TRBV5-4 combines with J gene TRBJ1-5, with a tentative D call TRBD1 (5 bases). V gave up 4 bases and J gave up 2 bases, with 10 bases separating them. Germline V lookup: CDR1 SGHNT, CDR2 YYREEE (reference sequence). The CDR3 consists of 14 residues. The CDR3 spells CASSPGGGNQPQHF. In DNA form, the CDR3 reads TGTGCCAGCAGCCCGGGGGGGGGCAATCAGCCCCAGCATTTT.

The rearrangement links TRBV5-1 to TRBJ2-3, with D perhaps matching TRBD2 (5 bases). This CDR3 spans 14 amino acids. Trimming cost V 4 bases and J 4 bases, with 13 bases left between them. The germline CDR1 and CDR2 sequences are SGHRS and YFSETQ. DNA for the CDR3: TGCGCCAGCAGCAGGGAGACCCCCCCAGATACGCAGTATTTT. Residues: CASSRETPPDTQYF.